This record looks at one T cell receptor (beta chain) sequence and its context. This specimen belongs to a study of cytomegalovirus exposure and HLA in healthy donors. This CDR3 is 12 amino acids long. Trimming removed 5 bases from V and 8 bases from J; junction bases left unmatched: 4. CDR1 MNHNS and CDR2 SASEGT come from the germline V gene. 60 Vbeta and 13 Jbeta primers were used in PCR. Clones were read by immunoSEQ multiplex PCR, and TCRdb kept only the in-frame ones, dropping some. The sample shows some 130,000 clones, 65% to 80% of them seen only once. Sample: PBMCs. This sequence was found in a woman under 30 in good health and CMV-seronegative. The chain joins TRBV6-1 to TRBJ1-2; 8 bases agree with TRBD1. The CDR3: CASSWTGSGYTF. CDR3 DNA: TGTGCCAGCAGTTGGACAGGGAGCGGCTACACCTTC.